Below, one TCR beta chain is given with its context. Its target is unknown. PCR employed 60 Vbeta and 13 Jbeta primers. Only in-frame clones appear in the TCRdb table, and some are missing; sequencing was by immunoSEQ multiplex PCR. Of roughly 120,000 clones listed, 77% are singletons. These data belong to a study of cytomegalovirus exposure and HLA in healthy donors. Looking at the study overall: Early released data comprised around 85 million unique TCRs from HLA-typed donors. Of the donors genotyped, 398 in all, about 80% fell in the Caucasian-associated ancestry cluster.

General study results and limits: Productive rates of about 87% or about 30% were seen for most TCR beta V segments in an earlier analysis. In vitro confirmation showed three CMV-associated chains to be CMV antigen specific.

Per the germline V gene, CDR1 is SGHRS and CDR2 is YFSETQ. The CDR3 runs 13 residues. V was trimmed by 4 bases and J by 7 bases, leaving 14 bases between them. This receptor was taken from a man between 45 and 60 years old in good health and CMV-seropositive. The sequenced sample consisted of PBMCs. V is TRBV5-1 and J is TRBJ1-2; D call uncertain. CDR3 DNA: TGCGCCAGCAGCCCACTCGGGGAGGGTGGCTACACCTTC. Translating it yields CASSPLGEGGYTF.